This T cell receptor (beta chain) was found in a study of cytomegalovirus exposure and HLA in healthy donors. The germline V gene has CDR1 SGHKS and CDR2 YYEKEE (reference sequence). The ends lost 6 bases at V and 6 bases at J; junction bases unmatched: 5. The CDR3 spans 14 residues. The study did not record CMV serostatus for this donor. Study-wide points: Whilst most TCR sequences proved rare, a subset of public TCRs occurred across many donors. Within an earlier analysis, most TCR beta V segments proved productive either about 87% or about 30% of the time.

A word on this clone: Its antigen is unidentified.

A multiplex PCR was run with 60 Vbeta primers and 13 Jbeta primers. In the study's own analysis: In a later analysis, around 87 million unique TCR beta chains included roughly 11 million shared by two or more donors. Clones were sequenced by immunoSEQ multiplex PCR, and TCRdb holds only the in-frame ones, with some missing. V, J and clone size reflect that table, while D and trimming were determined from the DNA. The repertoire has 75,000 to 90,000 clones, 65% to 80% of them found once; the top ten carry over 10%. The sequenced material came from PBMCs. The chain uses TRBV5-5 and TRBJ1-4; 10 bases fit TRBD1. The receptor was isolated from a human donor in good health. The CDR3 nucleotides read TGTGCCAGCATCGACAGGGGGCGCGATGAAAAACTGTTTTTT. Translating gives CASIDRGRDEKLFF.